These 21 T cell receptor beta chains were sequenced from one sample in a study of T cells in Graves' hyperthyroidism and ophthalmopathy. Using RNA transcripts as the source, TCR beta CDR3 regions were amplified. HTBI primers were employed in a first-round RT-PCR of the TCR CDR3. Via MiXCR, TCRdb re-called the multiplex PCR reads, giving one row per CDR3 protein. The sample lists about 580,000 distinct CDR3 sequences; more than 45% were seen once. Sequences were obtained from peripheral blood or thyroid tissue (not recorded which). These receptors all stem from a woman aged 18-35 years with Graves' hyperthyroidism.

This clonotype was seen at least ten times. V usage is TRBV3-1 and J usage is TRBJ1-2; 7 bases fit TRBD1. CDR3 length equals 14 residues. Germline V gene sequence: CDR1 LGHDT, CDR2 YNNKEL (reference sequence). V lost 3 bases and J lost 8; bases outside the gene matches: 9. In DNA form, the CDR3 reads TGTGCCAGCAGCCACCGAGGACAGGAGGGAGGCTACACCTTC. Its protein product is CASSHRGQEGGYTF. Full variable domain (rest looked up from reference TRBV3-1 and TRBJ1-2): DTAVSQTPKYLVTQMGNDKSIKCEQNLGHDTMYWYKQDSKKFLKIMFSYNNKELIINETVPNRFSPKSPDKAHLNLHINSLELGDSAVYFCASSHRGQEGGYTFGSGTRLTVV.

Notes on this clonotype: The junction and the germline gene differ at one end; a read error may be behind it. The chain is built from TRBV15 and TRBJ1-4, with 7 bases that match TRBD1. The CDR3 covers 16 residues. Germline loops: CDR1 LNHNV, CDR2 YYDKDF (reference sequence). The DNA for the CDR3 is TGTGCCGCCAGCAGCCCCGAGGGACAGCTTAATGAAAAACTGTTTTTT. The encoded protein is CAASSPEGQLNEKLFF. Supplemented by reference TRBV15 and TRBJ1-4, the full variable domain reads DAMVIQNPRYQVTQFGKPVTLSCSQTLNHNVMYWYQQKSSQAPKLLFHYYDKDFNNEADTPDNFQSRRPNTSFCFLDIRSPGLGDTAMYLCAASSPEGQLNEKLFFGSGTQLSVL.

The CDR3 spells CASSLEVRVQETQHF. Written as DNA, the CDR3 is TGTGCCAGCAGCTTAGAGGTTAGGGTTCAGGAGACCCAGCATTTT. The V call is TRBV7-8, the J call TRBJ1-5, with D hard to call. The CDR3 consists of 15 residues. Germline V gene sequence: CDR1 SGHVS, CDR2 FQNEAQ. V was clipped by 1 base and J by 11 bases, with 18 bases between them.

This clonotype was found many times. The CDR3 nucleotides read TGTGCCATCACTCCCGACGGATACGCTGAAGCTTTCTTT. Protein product: CAITPDGYAEAFF. V gene TRBV10-3 combines with J gene TRBJ1-1; D is ambiguous. V dropped 7 bases and J dropped 6 bases, with 15 bases sitting between them. Looked up from germline, CDR1 is ENHRY and CDR2 is SYGVKD. The CDR3 is 13 residues long.

This chain joins TRBV11-3 and TRBJ1-4, with D possibly matching TRBD1 (5 bases). Looked up from germline, CDR1 is SGHNT and CDR2 is YENEEA. There are 16 residues in the CDR3. Trimming stripped 5 bases from V and 5 bases from J, with 18 bases between. In DNA form, the CDR3 reads TGTGCCAGCAGCCCAGTGGGGACTATCTACAATGAAAAACTGTTTTTT. It yields the protein CASSPVGTIYNEKLFF. Together with reference TRBV11-3 and TRBJ1-4, the CDR3 gives the full variable domain: EAGVVQSPRYKIIEKKQPVAFWCNPISGHNTLYWYLQNLGQGPELLIRYENEEAVDDSQLPKDRFSAERLKGVDSTLKIQPAELGDSAVYLCASSPVGTIYNEKLFFGSGTQLSVL.

The table lists this clonotype with many counts. The chain carries TRBV20-1 and TRBJ2-2; the D is unclear. CDR1 is DFQATT and CDR2 is SNEGSKA in the germline V gene (reference sequence). This CDR3 spans 12 amino acids. The ends were cut back, 5 bases at V and 4 bases at J, with 8 bases in the middle. The CDR3 bases are TGCAGTGCTTCCCTCGGCACCGGGGAGCTGTTTTTT. It is translated as CSASLGTGELFF.

In its sample, this clonotype was seen many times. The chain combines TRBV6-6 with TRBJ2-7; 10 bases map to TRBD2. This CDR3 contains 16 residues. J was trimmed by 5 bases and V by 5 bases; bases with no gene match: 12. Germline V gives CDR1 MNHNY, CDR2 SVGAGI (reference sequence). The CDR3 nucleotides read TGTGCCAGCAGTCCTCATCTAGCGGGAGAATCCCACGAGCAGTACTTC. It translates to CASSPHLAGESHEQYF.

As to this clonotype: A read error may be the cause here, since a much bigger clone is one base away. J is TRBJ1-4 and V is TRBV12-3 or TRBV12-4; D is uncertain. The CDR3 loop spans 15 amino acids. The V end lost 0 bases, the J end lost 6 bases, and 11 bases lay between the germline ends. This CDR3 reads CASSLARRPDEKLFF. The CDR3 DNA reads as TGTGCCAGCAGTTTAGCGCGACGACCTGATGAAAAACTGTTTTTT.

J is TRBJ2-2 and V is TRBV7-6, with TRBD2 identical over 16 bases. The V gene end was trimmed by 4 bases and the J gene end by 1 base; junction bases not matched to a gene: 9. The CDR3 sequence is 20 residues long. Germline V gene lookup returns CDR1 SGHVS and CDR2 FNYEAQ. The CDR3 here is CASSSPGTSGRALNTGELFF. The CDR3 region has the DNA TGTGCCAGCAGCTCACCCGGGACTAGCGGGAGGGCGCTGAACACCGGGGAGCTGTTTTTT.

Ten or more counts support this clonotype. The rearrangement links TRBV19 to TRBJ1-5; D is perhaps TRBD1 (6 bases). The CDR3 sequence is 16 residues long. Looked up from germline, CDR1 is LNHDA and CDR2 is SQIVND (reference sequence). V was clipped by 6 bases and J by 7 bases, with 22 bases between them. The CDR3 reads CASRDLRRGAWQPQHF. CDR3 sequence (DNA): TGTGCCAGTAGGGATCTAAGACGGGGGGCTTGGCAGCCCCAGCATTTT.

For this clonotype: A read error may explain this, as a much larger clone is one base away. The chain uses TRBV30 and TRBJ1-1; no clear D. In germline, CDR1 is GTSNPN, CDR2 SVGIG (reference sequence). The CDR3 has 14 residues. The CDR3 nucleotides are TGTGCCTGGAGTGTAGGCATCCAGAACACTGAAACTTTCTTT. Translating it yields CAWSVGIQNTETFF. The variable domain in full, with the rest retrieved from reference TRBV30 and TRBJ1-1, is SQTIHQWPATLVQPVGSPLSLECTVEGTSNPNLYWYRQAAGRGLQLLFYSVGIGQISSEVPQNLSASRPQDRQFILSSKKLLLSDSGFYLCAWSVGIQNTETFFGQGTRLTVV.

With respect to this clonotype: It may be a read error: a sequence one base away is much more abundant. The CDR3 sequence: CSALREPGAGELFF. DNA of the CDR3: TGCAGTGCCCTTCGGGAGCCAGGGGCCGGGGAGCTGTTTTTT. This rearrangement joins TRBV20-1 to TRBJ2-2; TRBD1 or TRBD2 may be the D gene (6 bases each). The CDR3 is made up of 14 amino acids. Germline values: CDR1 DFQATT, CDR2 SNEGSKA (reference sequence). V lost 6 bases and J lost 6, with 17 bases in between.

This clonotype was picked up many times. CDR3 protein: CASSWESDQPQHF. The CDR3 coding sequence is TGTGCCAGCAGCTGGGAGTCCGATCAGCCCCAGCATTTT. The genes are TRBV11-2 and TRBJ1-5; the D is unclear. Trimming stripped 4 bases from V and 5 bases from J, with 9 bases between. Germline CDR1 is SGHAT and CDR2 is FQNNGV. The CDR3 spans 13 residues. Combining the CDR3 with reference TRBV11-2 and TRBJ1-5 gives the whole variable domain EAGVAQSPRYKIIEKRQSVAFWCNPISGHATLYWYQQILGQGPKLLIQFQNNGVVDDSQLPKDRFSAERLKGVDSTLKIQPAKLEDSAVYLCASSWESDQPQHFGDGTRLSIL.

The V call is TRBV29-1, the J call TRBJ2-1, with TRBD1 matching 7 bases. CDR3 length: 12 amino acids. CDR1 and CDR2 (germline): SQVTM, ANQGSEA. V lost 4 bases and J lost 6; bases outside the gene matches: 3. The CDR3 protein is CSVAGDSNEQFF. Here the CDR3 DNA reads TGCAGCGTTGCAGGGGACAGCAATGAGCAGTTCTTC.

This clonotype was observed many times. The chain recombines TRBV5-6 with TRBJ2-7, with D possibly matching TRBD1 (6 bases). Germline CDR1 reads SGHDT; CDR2 reads YYEEEE. This CDR3 is 14 amino acids long. The ends were cut back, 3 bases at V and 2 bases at J, with 12 bases in the middle. The CDR3 DNA is TGTGCCAGCAGCTCACAGGGTTCAGCCTACGAGCAGTACTTC. Translated, it gives CASSSQGSAYEQYF.

In regard to this clonotype: The missing conserved phenylalanine or tryptophan at the end of this CDR3 makes a read error likely. The chain combines TRBV10-3 with TRBJ1-1, with D hard to call. Germline V lookup: CDR1 ENHRY, CDR2 SYGVKD. The CDR3 totals 14 residues. The germline V and J ends were trimmed by 6 bases and 3 bases, with 14 bases remaining between them. The CDR3: CAIRREFKHTEAFL. CDR3 in DNA: TGTGCCATCAGACGGGAATTTAAGCACACTGAAGCTTTCCTT.

The chain combines TRBV25-1 with TRBJ1-2; no reliable D call. Germline CDR1 reads MGHDK; CDR2 reads SYGVNS. V lost 10 bases and J lost 2, with 17 bases in between. This CDR3 comprises 14 residues. The CDR3 DNA is TGTGCCAACAGCCAAGGAGGGCTCAACTATGGCTACACCTTC. Its protein product is CANSQGGLNYGYTF.

The sample holds many counts of this clonotype. The chain combines TRBV12-3 or TRBV12-4 with TRBJ1-5; TRBD1 matches at 9 bases. The CDR3 runs 15 residues. With V trimmed by 6 bases and J by 6 bases, 9 bases remained unmatched. The CDR3 nucleotides are TGTGCCAGCAGATACAGGACAGGGGTCGGTCAGCCCCAGCATTTT. It codes for CASRYRTGVGQPQHF.

V is TRBV11-2 and J is TRBJ1-2; maybe TRBD1 (6 bases). V lost 3 bases, J lost 7 bases, and 12 bases lay in between. The CDR3 length is 13 residues. CDR1 and CDR2 from the germline V gene are SGHAT and FQNNGV. This chain's CDR3 is CASSFGGSTGYTF. The CDR3 DNA is TGTGCCAGCAGCTTCGGGGGCTCGACTGGCTACACCTTC. Full variable domain (rest looked up from reference TRBV11-2 and TRBJ1-2): EAGVAQSPRYKIIEKRQSVAFWCNPISGHATLYWYQQILGQGPKLLIQFQNNGVVDDSQLPKDRFSAERLKGVDSTLKIQPAKLEDSAVYLCASSFGGSTGYTFGSGTRLTVV.

The genes are TRBV7-6 and TRBJ2-7, with 10 nucleotides matching TRBD1. Germline loops: CDR1 SGHVS, CDR2 FNYEAQ. V lost 5 bases, J lost 5 bases, and 3 bases stayed unmatched. This CDR3 spans 13 amino acids. This chain's CDR3 is CASSEDRGDEQYF. The CDR3 DNA reads as TGTGCCAGCAGCGAGGACAGGGGGGACGAGCAGTACTTC.

Notes on this clonotype: This could be a read error, since a much larger clone is one nucleotide away. The V gene is TRBV4-1, the J gene TRBJ2-7; D is uncertain. The V end lost 3 bases, the J end lost 2 bases, and 8 bases lay between the germline ends. CDR3 size: 13 residues. Germline CDR1 is MGHRA and CDR2 is YSYEKL. DNA for the CDR3: TGCGCCAGCAGCCATGGCGAAACCTACGAGCAGTACTTC. Protein sequence: CASSHGETYEQYF.